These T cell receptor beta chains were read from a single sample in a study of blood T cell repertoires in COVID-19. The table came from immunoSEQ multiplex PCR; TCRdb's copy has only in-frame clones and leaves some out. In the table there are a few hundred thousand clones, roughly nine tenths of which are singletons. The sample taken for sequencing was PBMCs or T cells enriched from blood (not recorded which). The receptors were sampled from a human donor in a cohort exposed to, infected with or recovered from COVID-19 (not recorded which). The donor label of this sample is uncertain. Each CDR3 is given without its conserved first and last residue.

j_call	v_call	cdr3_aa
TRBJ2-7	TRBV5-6	ASSYTQRGKRLSEQY
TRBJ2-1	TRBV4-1	ASSRDGTSGGRRNEQF
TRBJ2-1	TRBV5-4	ASTMDRYNEQF
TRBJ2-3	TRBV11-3	ASSLEHNPRTDTQY
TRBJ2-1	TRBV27	ASSYIGAQVWNEQF
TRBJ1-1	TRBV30	AWSPGTEAF
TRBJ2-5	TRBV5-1	ASSFERGEETQY
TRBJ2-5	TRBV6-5	ASRTGGTQY
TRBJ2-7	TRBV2	ASNLGGGQGPHEQY
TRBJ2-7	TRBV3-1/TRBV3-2	ASSQLDRETEQY